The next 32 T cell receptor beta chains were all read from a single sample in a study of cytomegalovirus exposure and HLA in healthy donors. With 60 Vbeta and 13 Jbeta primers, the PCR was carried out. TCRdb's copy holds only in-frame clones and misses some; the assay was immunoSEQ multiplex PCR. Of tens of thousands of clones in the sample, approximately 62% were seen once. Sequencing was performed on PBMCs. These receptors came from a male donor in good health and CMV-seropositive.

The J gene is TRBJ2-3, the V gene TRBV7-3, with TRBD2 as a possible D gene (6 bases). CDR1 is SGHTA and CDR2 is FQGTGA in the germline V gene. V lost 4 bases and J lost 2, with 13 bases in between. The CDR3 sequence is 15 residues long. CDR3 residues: CASSSSAGVTDTQYF. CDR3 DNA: TGTGCCAGCAGCTCGTCAGCGGGTGTCACAGATACGCAGTATTTT.

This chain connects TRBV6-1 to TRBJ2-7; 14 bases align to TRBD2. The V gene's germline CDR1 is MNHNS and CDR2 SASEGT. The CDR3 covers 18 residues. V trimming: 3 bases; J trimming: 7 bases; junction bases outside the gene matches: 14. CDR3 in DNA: TGTGCCAGCAGTGATCGACTAGCGGGGGGGCCGGTGCTGGGGGAGCAGTACTTC. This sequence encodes CASSDRLAGGPVLGEQYF.

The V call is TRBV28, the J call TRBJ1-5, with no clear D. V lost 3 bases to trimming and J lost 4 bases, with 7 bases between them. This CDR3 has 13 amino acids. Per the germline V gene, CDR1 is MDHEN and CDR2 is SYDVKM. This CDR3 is CASSLGPNQPQHF. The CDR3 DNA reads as TGTGCCAGCAGTTTGGGCCCAAATCAGCCCCAGCATTTT.

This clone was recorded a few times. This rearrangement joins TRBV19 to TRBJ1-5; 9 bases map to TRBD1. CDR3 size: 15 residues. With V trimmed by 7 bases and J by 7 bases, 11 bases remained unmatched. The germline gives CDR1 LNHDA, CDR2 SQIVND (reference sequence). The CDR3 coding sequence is TGTGCCAGTATCATCTCACAGGGGGCCGGACAGCCCCAGCATTTT. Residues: CASIISQGAGQPQHF.

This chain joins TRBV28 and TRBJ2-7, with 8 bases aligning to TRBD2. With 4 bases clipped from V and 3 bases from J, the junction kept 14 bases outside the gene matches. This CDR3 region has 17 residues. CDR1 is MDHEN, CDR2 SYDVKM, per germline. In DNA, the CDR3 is TGTGCCAGCAGTTCCCCGGGACTAGTAGGGGTTGTCTACGAGCAGTACTTC. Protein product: CASSSPGLVGVVYEQYF. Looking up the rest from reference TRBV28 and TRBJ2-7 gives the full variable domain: DVKVTQSSRYLVKRTGEKVFLECVQDMDHENMFWYRQDPGLGLRLIYFSYDVKMKEKGDIPEGYSVSREKKERFSLILESASTNQTSMYLCASSSPGLVGVVYEQYFGPGTRLTVT.

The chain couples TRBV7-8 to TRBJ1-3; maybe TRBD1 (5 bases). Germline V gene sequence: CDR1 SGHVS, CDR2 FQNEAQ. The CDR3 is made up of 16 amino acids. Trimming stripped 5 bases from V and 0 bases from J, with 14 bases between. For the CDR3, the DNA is TGTGCCAGCAGCCCTGGACGGGGGAGCTCTGGAAACACCATATATTTT. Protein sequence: CASSPGRGSSGNTIYF.

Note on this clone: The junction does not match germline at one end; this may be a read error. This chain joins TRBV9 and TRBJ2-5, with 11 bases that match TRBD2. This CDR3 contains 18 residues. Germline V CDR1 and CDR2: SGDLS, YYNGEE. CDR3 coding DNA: TGTGCCAGCAGCGTCGGGACTAGCGGAGGCCCCTACCAAGAGACCCGGTACTTC. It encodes CASSVGTSGGPYQETRYF. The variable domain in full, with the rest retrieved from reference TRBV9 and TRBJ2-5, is DSGVTQTPKHLITATGQRVTLRCSPRSGDLSVYWYQQSLDQGLQFLIQYYNGEERAKGNILERFSAQQFPDLHSELNLSSLELGDSALYFCASSVGTSGGPYQETRYFGPGTRLLVL.

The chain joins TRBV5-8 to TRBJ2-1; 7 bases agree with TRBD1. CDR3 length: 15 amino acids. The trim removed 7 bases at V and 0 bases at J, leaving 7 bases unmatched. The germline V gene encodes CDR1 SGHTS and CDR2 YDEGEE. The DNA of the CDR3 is TGTGCCAGCGGAAAGGGACAGATCTCCTACAATGAGCAGTTCTTC. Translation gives CASGKGQISYNEQFF.

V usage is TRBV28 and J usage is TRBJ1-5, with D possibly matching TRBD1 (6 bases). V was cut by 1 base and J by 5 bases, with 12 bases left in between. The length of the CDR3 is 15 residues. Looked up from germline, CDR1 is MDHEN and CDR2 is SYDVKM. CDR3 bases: TGTGCCAGCAGTTTATTATCAGGGGATGATCAGCCCCAGCATTTT. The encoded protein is CASSLLSGDDQPQHF.

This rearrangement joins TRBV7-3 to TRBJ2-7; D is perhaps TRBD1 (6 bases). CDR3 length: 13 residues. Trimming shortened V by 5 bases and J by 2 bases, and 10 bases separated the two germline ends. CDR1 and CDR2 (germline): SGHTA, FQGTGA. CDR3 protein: CASSPGTPYEQYF. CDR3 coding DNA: TGTGCCAGCAGCCCCGGGACACCCTACGAGCAGTACTTC.

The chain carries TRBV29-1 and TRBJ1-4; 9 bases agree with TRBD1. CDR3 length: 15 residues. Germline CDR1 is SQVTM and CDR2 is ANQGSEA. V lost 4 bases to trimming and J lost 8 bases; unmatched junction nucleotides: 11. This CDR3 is CSVVGGTGLTEKLFF. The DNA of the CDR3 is TGCAGCGTTGTGGGTGGGACAGGGCTTACGGAAAAACTGTTTTTT. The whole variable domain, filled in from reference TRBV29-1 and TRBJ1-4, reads SAVISQKPSRDICQRGTSLTIQCQVDSQVTMMFWYRQQPGQSLTLIATANQGSEATYESGFVIDKFPISRPNLTFSTLTVSNMSPEDSSIYLCSVVGGTGLTEKLFFGSGTQLSVL.

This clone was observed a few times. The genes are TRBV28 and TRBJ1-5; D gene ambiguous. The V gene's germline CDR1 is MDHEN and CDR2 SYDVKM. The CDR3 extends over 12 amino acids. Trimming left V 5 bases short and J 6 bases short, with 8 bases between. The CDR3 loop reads CASSPLVQPQHF. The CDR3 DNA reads TGTGCCAGCAGTCCCCTAGTTCAGCCCCAGCATTTT.

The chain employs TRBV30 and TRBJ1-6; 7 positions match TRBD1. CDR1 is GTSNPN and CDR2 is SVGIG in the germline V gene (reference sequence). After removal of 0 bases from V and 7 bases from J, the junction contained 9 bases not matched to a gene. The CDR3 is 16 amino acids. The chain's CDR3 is CAWSVPYRGLNSPLHF. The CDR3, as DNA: TGTGCCTGGAGTGTTCCCTACAGGGGCCTCAATTCACCCCTCCACTTT.

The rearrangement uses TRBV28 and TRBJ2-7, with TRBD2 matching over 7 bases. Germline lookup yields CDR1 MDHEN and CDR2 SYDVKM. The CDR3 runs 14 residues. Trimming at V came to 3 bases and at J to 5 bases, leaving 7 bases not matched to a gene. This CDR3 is CASSFAGRFNEQYF. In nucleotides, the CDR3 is TGTGCCAGCAGTTTCGCCGGGAGGTTCAACGAGCAGTACTTC. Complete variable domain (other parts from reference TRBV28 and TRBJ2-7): DVKVTQSSRYLVKRTGEKVFLECVQDMDHENMFWYRQDPGLGLRLIYFSYDVKMKEKGDIPEGYSVSREKKERFSLILESASTNQTSMYLCASSFAGRFNEQYFGPGTRLTVT.

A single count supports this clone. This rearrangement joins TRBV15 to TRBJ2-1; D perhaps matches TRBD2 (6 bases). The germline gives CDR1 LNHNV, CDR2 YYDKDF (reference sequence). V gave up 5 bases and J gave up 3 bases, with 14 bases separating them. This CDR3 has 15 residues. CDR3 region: CATSADKGLYNEQFF. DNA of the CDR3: TGTGCCACCAGCGCTGACAAGGGACTCTACAATGAGCAGTTCTTC.

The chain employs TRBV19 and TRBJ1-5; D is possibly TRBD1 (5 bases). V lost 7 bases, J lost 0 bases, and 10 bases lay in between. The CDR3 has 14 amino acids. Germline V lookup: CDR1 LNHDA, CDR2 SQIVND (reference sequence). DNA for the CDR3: TGTGCCAGTAACCTACAGGCTAGCAATCAGCCCCAGCATTTT. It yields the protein CASNLQASNQPQHF.

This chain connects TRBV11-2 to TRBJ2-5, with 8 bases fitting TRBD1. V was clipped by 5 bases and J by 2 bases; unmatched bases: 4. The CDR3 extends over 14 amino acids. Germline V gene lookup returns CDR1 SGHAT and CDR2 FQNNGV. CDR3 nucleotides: TGTGCCAGCAGCGTAGGACAGGGTCAAGAGACCCAGTACTTC. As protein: CASSVGQGQETQYF.

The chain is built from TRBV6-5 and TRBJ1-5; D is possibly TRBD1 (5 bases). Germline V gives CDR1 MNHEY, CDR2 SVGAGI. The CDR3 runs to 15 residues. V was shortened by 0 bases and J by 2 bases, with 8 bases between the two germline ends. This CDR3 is CASSYSIQGNQPQHF. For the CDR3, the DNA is TGTGCCAGCAGTTACTCGATACAGGGCAATCAGCCCCAGCATTTT.

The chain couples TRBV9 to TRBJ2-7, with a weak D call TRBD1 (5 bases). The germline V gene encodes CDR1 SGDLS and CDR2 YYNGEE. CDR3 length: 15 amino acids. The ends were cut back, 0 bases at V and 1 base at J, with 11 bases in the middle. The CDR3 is CASSVGRGGSYEQYF. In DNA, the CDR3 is TGTGCCAGCAGCGTAGGAAGGGGCGGATCCTACGAGCAGTACTTC.

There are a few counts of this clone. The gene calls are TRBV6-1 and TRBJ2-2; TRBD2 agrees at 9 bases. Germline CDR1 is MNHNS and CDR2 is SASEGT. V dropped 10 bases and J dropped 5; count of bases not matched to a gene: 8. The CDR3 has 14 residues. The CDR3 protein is CATVSGGPTGELFF. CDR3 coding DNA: TGTGCCACCGTCAGCGGGGGGCCAACCGGGGAGCTGTTTTTT.

CDR3 protein: CASSFGVGDTQYF. CDR3 nucleotides: TGTGCCAGCAGCTTCGGGGTTGGAGATACGCAGTATTTT. The chain combines TRBV11-3 with TRBJ2-3, with D perhaps matching TRBD2 (5 bases). The CDR3 covers 13 residues. Per germline, CDR1 SGHNT and CDR2 YENEEA. Trimming shortened V by 3 bases and J by 5 bases, and 9 bases separated the two germline ends. Supplemented by reference TRBV11-3 and TRBJ2-3, the full variable domain reads EAGVVQSPRYKIIEKKQPVAFWCNPISGHNTLYWYLQNLGQGPELLIRYENEEAVDDSQLPKDRFSAERLKGVDSTLKIQPAELGDSAVYLCASSFGVGDTQYFGPGTRLTVL.

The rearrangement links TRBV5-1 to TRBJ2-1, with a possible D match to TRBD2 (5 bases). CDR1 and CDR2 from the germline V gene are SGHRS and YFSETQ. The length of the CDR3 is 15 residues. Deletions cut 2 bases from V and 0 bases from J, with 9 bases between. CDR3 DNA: TGCGCCAGCAGCTTCGGGGATAACTCCTACAATGAGCAGTTCTTC. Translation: CASSFGDNSYNEQFF.

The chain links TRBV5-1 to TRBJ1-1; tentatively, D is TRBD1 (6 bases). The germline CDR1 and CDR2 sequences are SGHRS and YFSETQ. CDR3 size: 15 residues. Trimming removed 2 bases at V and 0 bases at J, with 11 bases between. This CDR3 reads CASSFGQLLNTEAFF. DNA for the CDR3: TGCGCCAGCAGCTTCGGACAGCTGTTGAACACTGAAGCTTTCTTT.

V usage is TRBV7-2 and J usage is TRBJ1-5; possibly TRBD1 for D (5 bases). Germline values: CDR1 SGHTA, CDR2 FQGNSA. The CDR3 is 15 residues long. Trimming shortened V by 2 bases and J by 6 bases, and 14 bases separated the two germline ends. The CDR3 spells CASSLWKGHPQPQHF. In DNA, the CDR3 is TGTGCCAGCAGCTTATGGAAGGGGCACCCTCAGCCCCAGCATTTT.

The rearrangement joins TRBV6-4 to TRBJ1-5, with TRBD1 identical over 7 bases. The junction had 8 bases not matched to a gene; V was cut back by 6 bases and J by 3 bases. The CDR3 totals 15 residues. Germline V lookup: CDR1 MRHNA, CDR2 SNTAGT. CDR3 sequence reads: CASSVVTGYNQPQHF. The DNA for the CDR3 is TGTGCCAGCAGCGTCGTGACAGGGTACAATCAGCCCCAGCATTTT.

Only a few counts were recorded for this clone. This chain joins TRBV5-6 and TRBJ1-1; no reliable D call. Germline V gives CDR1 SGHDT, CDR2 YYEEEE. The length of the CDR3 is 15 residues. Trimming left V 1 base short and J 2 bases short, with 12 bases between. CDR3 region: CASSLIEVINTEAFF. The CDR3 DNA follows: TGTGCCAGCAGCTTGATAGAGGTTATAAACACTGAAGCTTTCTTT.

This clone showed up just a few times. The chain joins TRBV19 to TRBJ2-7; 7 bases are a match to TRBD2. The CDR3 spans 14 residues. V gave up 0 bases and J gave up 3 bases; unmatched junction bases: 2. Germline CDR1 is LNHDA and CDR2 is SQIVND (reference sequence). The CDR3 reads CASSIDPGGYEQYF. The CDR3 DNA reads TGTGCCAGTAGTATAGATCCGGGAGGCTACGAGCAGTACTTC.

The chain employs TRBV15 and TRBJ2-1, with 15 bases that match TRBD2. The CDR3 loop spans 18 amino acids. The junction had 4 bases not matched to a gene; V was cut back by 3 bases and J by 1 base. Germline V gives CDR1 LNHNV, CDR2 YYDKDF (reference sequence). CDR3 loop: CATSRGTSGRLSYNEQFF. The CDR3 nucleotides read TGTGCCACCAGCAGGGGGACTAGCGGGAGGTTGTCCTACAATGAGCAGTTCTTC.

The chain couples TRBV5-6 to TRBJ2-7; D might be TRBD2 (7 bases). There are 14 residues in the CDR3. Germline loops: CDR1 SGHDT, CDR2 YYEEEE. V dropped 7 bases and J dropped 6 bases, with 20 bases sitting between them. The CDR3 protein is CASAAAGGPGEQYF. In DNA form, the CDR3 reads TGTGCCAGCGCCGCGGCCGGGGGGCCTGGCGAGCAGTACTTC.

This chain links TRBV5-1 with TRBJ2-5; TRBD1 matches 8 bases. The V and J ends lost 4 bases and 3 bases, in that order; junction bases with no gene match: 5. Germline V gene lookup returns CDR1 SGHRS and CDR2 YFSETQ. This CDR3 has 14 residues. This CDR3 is CASSLGTGKETQYF. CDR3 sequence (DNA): TGCGCCAGCAGCCTAGGGACAGGCAAAGAGACCCAGTACTTC.

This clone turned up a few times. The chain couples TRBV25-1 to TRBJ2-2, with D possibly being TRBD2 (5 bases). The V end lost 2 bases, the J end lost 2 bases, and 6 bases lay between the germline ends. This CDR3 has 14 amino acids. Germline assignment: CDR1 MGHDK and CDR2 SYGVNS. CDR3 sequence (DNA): TGTGCCAGCAGTGAACGGACTAACACCGGGGAGCTGTTTTTT. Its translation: CASSERTNTGELFF.

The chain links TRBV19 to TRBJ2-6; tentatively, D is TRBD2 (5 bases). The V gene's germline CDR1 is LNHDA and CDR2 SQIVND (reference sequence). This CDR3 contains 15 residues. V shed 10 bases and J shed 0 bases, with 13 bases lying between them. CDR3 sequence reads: CATRGTHSGANVLTF. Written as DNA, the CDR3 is TGTGCCACCCGGGGAACCCACTCTGGGGCCAACGTCCTGACTTTC.